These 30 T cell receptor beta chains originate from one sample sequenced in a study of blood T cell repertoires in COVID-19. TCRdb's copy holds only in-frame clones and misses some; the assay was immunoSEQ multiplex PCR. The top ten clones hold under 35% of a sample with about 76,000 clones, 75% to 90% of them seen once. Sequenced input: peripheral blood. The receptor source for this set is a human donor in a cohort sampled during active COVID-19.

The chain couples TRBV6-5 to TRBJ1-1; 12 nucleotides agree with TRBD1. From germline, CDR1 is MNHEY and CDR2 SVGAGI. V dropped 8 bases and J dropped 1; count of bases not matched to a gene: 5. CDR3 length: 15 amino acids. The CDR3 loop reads CASVPGQGANTEAFF. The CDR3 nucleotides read TGTGCCAGCGTCCCGGGACAGGGGGCGAACACTGAAGCTTTCTTT.

The CDR3 spells CSVGTAYEQYF. CDR3 DNA sequence: TGCAGCGTAGGGACAGCCTACGAGCAGTACTTC. The rearrangement joins TRBV29-1 to TRBJ2-7, with 7 bases matching TRBD1. This CDR3 has 11 residues. Trimming took 6 bases from V and 2 from J; bases not matched to a gene: 1. CDR1 and CDR2 (germline): SQVTM, ANQGSEA.

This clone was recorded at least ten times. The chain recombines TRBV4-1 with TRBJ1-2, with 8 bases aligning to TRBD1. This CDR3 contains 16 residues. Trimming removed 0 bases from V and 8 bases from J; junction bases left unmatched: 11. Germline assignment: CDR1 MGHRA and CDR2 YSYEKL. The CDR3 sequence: CASSQDWTGWLGGYTF. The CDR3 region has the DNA TGCGCCAGCAGCCAAGACTGGACAGGGTGGTTAGGGGGCTACACCTTC.

CDR3 DNA: TGTGCCAGCAGCCAAGGGCCACTAGCGGGGGCCGGGGAGCTGTTTTTT. Its translation is CASSQGPLAGAGELFF. J is TRBJ2-2 and V is TRBV3-1 (or the pseudogene TRBV3-2), with 11 bases matching TRBD2. J lost 6 bases, V lost 1 base, and 4 bases had no gene match. Germline V CDR1 and CDR2: LGHDT, YNNKEL (reference sequence). The CDR3 has 16 residues.

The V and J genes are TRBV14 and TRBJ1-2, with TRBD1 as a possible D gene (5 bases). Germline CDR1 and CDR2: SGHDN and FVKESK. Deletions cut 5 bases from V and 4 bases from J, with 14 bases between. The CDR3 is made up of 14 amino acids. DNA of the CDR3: TGTGCCAGCAGCTCCCGGGGGGTTAGCTATGGCTACACCTTC. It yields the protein CASSSRGVSYGYTF.

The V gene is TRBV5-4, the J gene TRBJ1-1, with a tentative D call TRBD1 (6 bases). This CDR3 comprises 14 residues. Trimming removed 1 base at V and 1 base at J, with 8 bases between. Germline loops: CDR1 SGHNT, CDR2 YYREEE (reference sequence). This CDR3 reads CASSLQGTNTEAFF. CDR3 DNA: TGTGCCAGCAGCTTGCAGGGGACGAACACTGAAGCTTTCTTT.

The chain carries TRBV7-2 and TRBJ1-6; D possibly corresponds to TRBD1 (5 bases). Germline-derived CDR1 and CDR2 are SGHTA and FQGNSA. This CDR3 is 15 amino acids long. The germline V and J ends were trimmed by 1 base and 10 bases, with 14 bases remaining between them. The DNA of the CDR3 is TGTGCCAGCAGCTTAGACGGGGGGGGTTGGTCACCCCTCCACTTT. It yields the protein CASSLDGGGWSPLHF.

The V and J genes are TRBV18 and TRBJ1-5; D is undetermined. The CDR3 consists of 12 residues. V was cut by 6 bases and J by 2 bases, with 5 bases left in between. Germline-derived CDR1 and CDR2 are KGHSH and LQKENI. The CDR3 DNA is TGTGCCAGCTCCGGAGGCAATCAGCCCCAGCATTTT. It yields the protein CASSGGNQPQHF.

The CDR3: CASSYSLQGPMNEQYF. CDR3 coding DNA: TGTGCCAGCAGTTACTCCCTACAGGGTCCAATGAACGAGCAGTACTTC. This chain links TRBV6-6 with TRBJ2-7; perhaps TRBD1 as D (6 bases). V was cut by 0 bases and J by 5 bases, with 17 bases left in between. Germline CDR1 is MNHNY and CDR2 is SVGAGI (reference sequence). This CDR3 is built from 16 residues.

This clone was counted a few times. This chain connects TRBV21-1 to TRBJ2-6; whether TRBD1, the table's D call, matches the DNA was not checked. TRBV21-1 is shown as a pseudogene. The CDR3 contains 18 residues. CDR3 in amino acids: CASSSPGQLSSGANVLTF. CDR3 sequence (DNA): TGTGCCAGCAGCAGCCCGGGACAGCTAAGCTCTGGGGCCAACGTCCTGACTTTC.

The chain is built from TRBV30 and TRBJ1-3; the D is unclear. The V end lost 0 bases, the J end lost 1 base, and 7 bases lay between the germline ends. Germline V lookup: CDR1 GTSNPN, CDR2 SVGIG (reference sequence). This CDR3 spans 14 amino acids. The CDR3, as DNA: TGTGCCTGGAGTGTACCACTTTCTGGAAACACCATATATTTT. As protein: CAWSVPLSGNTIYF.

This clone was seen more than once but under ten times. The CDR3 sequence is CASSLRRYGYTF. The DNA for the CDR3 is TGTGCCAGCAGTTTACGCCGGTATGGCTACACCTTC. The V call is TRBV28, the J call TRBJ1-2; no clear D gene. Germline V CDR1 and CDR2: MDHEN, SYDVKM. Trimming took off 2 bases at V and 5 bases at J, with 6 bases between the two ends. The CDR3 totals 12 residues.

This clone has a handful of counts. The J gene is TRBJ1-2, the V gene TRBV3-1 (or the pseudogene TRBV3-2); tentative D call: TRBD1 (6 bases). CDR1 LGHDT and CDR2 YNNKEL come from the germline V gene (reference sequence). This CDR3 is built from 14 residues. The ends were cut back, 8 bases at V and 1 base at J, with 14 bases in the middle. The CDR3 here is CASGRGGGNYGYTF. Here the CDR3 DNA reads TGTGCCAGCGGTAGGGGGGGAGGTAACTATGGCTACACCTTC.

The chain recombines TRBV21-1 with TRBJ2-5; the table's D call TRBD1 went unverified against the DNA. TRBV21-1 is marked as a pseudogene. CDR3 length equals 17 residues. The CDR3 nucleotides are TGTGCCAGCAGCAACCCACCGGGACAGGGGGCTGGGGAGACCCAGTACTTC. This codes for CASSNPPGQGAGETQYF.

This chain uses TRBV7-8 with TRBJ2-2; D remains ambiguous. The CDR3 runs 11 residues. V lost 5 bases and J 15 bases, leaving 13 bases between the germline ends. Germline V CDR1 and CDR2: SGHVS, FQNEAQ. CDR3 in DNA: TGTGCCAGCAGCCTTTCCCGGTACTTGTTTTTT. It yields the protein CASSLSRYLFF.

In nucleotides, the CDR3 is TGTGCCAGCAGCTTAGGCCCACTCGAAGGGAGTGAGCAGTTCTTC. Residues: CASSLGPLEGSEQFF. The genes are TRBV7-2 and TRBJ2-1; D is perhaps TRBD2 (5 bases). Germline V gene lookup returns CDR1 SGHTA and CDR2 FQGNSA. CDR3 length equals 15 residues. Trimming left V 1 base short and J 9 bases short, with 16 bases between.

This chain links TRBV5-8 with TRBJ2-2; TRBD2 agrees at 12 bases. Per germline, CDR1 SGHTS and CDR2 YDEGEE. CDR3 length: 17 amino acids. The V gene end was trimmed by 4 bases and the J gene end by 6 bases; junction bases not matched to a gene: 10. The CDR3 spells CASSDRLAGALPGELFF. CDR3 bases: TGTGCCAGCAGCGACCGACTAGCGGGGGCCCTCCCCGGGGAGCTGTTTTTT.

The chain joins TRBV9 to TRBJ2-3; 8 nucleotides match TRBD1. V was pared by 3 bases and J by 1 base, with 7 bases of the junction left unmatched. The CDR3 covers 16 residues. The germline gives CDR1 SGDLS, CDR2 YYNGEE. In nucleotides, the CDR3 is TGTGCCAGCAGCGGTGGTGCGGGACAGGGCACAGATACGCAGTATTTT. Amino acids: CASSGGAGQGTDTQYF. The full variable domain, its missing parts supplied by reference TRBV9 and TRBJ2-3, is DSGVTQTPKHLITATGQRVTLRCSPRSGDLSVYWYQQSLDQGLQFLIQYYNGEERAKGNILERFSAQQFPDLHSELNLSSLELGDSALYFCASSGGAGQGTDTQYFGPGTRLTVL.

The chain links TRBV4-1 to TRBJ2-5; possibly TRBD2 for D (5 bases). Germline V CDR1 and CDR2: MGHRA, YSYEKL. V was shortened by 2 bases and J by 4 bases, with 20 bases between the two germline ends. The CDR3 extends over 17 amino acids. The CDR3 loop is CASSQSRTHNPPETQYF. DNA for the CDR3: TGCGCCAGCAGCCAATCACGGACTCATAACCCTCCAGAGACCCAGTACTTC.

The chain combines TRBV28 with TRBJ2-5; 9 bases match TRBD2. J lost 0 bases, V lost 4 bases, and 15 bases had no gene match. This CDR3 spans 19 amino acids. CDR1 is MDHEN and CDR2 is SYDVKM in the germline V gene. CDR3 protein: CASSSWASGEHGYQETQYF. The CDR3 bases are TGTGCCAGCAGTTCCTGGGCTAGCGGGGAGCATGGGTACCAAGAGACCCAGTACTTC.

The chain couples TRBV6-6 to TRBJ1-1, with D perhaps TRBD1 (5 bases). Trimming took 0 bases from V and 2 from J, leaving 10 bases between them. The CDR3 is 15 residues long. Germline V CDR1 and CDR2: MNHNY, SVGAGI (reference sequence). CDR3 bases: TGTGCCAGCAGTTACTCGACCAGGGTAAACACTGAAGCTTTCTTT. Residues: CASSYSTRVNTEAFF.

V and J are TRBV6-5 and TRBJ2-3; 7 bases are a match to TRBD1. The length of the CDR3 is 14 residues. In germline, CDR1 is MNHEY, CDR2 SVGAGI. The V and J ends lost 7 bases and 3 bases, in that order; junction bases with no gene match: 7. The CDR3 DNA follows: TGTGCCAGCACTAGAGGGGGCGCGACAGATACGCAGTATTTT. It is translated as CASTRGGATDTQYF.

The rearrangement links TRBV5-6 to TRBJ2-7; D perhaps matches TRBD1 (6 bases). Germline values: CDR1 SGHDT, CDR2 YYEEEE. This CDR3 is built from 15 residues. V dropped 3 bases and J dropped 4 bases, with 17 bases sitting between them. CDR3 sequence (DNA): TGTGCCAGCAGCTCGGGACCCGGGACACTGTACGAGCAGTACTTC. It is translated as CASSSGPGTLYEQYF.

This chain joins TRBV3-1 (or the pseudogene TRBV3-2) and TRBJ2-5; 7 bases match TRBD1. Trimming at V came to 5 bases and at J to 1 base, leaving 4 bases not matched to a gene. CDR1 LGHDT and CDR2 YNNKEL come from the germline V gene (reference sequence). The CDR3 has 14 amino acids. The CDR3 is CASSDRQGQETQYF. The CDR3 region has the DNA TGTGCCAGCAGCGACCGACAGGGCCAAGAGACCCAGTACTTC.

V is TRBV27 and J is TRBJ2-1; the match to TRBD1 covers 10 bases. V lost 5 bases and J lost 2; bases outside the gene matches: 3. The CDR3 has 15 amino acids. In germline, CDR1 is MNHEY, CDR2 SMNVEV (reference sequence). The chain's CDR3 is CASSPGQGAYNEQFF. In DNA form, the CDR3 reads TGTGCCAGCAGTCCCGGACAGGGGGCCTACAATGAGCAGTTCTTC.

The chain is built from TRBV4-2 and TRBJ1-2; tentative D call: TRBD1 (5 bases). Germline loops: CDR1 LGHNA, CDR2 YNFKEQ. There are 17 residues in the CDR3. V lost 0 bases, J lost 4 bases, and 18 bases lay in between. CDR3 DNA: TGTGCCAGCAGCCAAGACCCCGGGACTGTTTCCATCTATGGCTACACCTTC. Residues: CASSQDPGTVSIYGYTF.

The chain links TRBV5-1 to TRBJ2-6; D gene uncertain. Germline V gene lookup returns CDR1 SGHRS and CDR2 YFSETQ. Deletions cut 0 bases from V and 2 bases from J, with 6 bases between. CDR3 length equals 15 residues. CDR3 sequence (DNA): TGCGCCAGCAGCTTGGGGGCTGCTGGGGCCAACGTCCTGACTTTC. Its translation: CASSLGAAGANVLTF.

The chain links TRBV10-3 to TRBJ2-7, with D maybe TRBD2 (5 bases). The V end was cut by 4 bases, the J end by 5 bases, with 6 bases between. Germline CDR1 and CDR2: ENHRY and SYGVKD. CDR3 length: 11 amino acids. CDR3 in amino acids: CAISVGNEQYF. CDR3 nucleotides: TGTGCCATCAGTGTCGGGAACGAGCAGTACTTC.

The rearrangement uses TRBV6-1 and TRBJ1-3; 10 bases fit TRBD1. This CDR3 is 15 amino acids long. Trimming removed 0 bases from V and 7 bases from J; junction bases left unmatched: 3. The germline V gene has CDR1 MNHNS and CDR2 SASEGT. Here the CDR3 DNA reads TGTGCCAGCAGTGAAGCCGGGACAGGGGCGAACACCATATATTTT. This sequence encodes CASSEAGTGANTIYF.

CDR3 DNA sequence: TGTGCCAGCAGCCTACAGGGGGCCGCGGAGACCCAGTACTTC. It encodes CASSLQGAAETQYF. This chain uses TRBV2 with TRBJ2-5; TRBD1 matches at 9 bases. The V gene end was trimmed by 6 bases and the J gene end by 5 bases; junction bases not matched to a gene: 7. The CDR3 sequence is 14 residues long. Germline CDR1 and CDR2: SNHLY and FYNNEI. Full variable domain (remainder filled in from reference TRBV2 and TRBJ2-5): EPEVTQTPSHQVTQMGQEVILRCVPISNHLYFYWYRQILGQKVEFLVSFYNNEISEKSEIFDDQFSVERPDGSNFTLKIRSTKLEDSAMYFCASSLQGAAETQYFGPGTRLLVL.